This T cell receptor (beta chain) was found in a study of blood T cell repertoires in COVID-19. CDR1 SGHTA and CDR2 FQGNSA come from the germline V gene. The CDR3 loop spans 18 amino acids. Trimming cost V 0 bases and J 2 bases; bases outside gene matches: 5. Clones were sequenced by immunoSEQ multiplex PCR, and TCRdb holds only the in-frame ones, with some missing. The sample consists of 150,000 to 200,000 clones, around 85% of them appearing once. This clone was counted once. The clonotype comes from a man older than 75 with COVID-19, enrolled during active disease. The V call is TRBV7-2, the J call TRBJ2-6, with 9 nucleotides matching TRBD1. The sample taken for sequencing was peripheral blood. As DNA, the CDR3 is TGTGCCAGCAGCTTAGCCGGGACAGGGAGTCCTGGGGCCAACGTCCTGACTTTC. Amino acids: CASSLAGTGSPGANVLTF.